The entry below gives a single TCR beta chain sequence along with its context. Its antigen is unknown. The source of the sample is a study of T cell responses to AZD1222 COVID-19 vaccine. The wider study: The study pooled second doses at about 4 or about 12 weeks. General study results and limits: Clonal diversity may have been underestimated in mostly white British donors. Vaccine-related CD4 TCRs covered spike, predominating at 160-218 and 743-854. Nearly half of spike-specific TCRs reportedly target unmutated variant regions.

There are 12 residues in the CDR3. Trimming at V came to 7 bases and at J to 4 bases, leaving 3 bases not matched to a gene. The V gene's germline CDR1 is WSHSY and CDR2 SAAADI. Method: immunoSEQ multiplex PCR; TCRdb's copy keeps in-frame clones and lacks some. In the table there are about 170,000 clones, roughly 92% of which are singletons. Sequencing used peripheral blood, obtained on day 0 of AZD1222 vaccination. The TCR was taken from an adult in good health. The chain recombines TRBV10-2 with TRBJ2-7, with 8 nucleotides matching TRBD1. DNA for the CDR3: TGCGCCAGCAATGACAGGGGTTACGAGCAGTACTTC. This gives the protein CASNDRGYEQYF.